This T cell receptor beta chain derives from a study of blood T cell repertoires in COVID-19. For the study at large: Material from acute and convalescent COVID-19 was sourced from the United States, Italy and Spain. T cells, B-cell-depleted T cells, or PBMCs supplied cDNA or gDNA.

Per the authors' pipeline: Estimation of nucleated cell counts relied on the amplification of reference gene primers. The data were produced by immunoSEQ multiplex PCR, yet TCRdb's version contains in-frame clones alone and is incomplete. The V and J calls and clone size come from that table; D and trimming were worked out from the DNA. The sample includes about 140,000 clones, 84% of them seen just once. The material sequenced was peripheral blood. The clonotype comes from a woman aged 60-75 years with acute or convalescent COVID-19.

The CDR3 loop is CATSRRTGPPYEQYF. As DNA, the CDR3 is TGTGCCACCAGTAGACGGACAGGGCCACCCTACGAGCAGTACTTC. This chain connects TRBV24-1 to TRBJ2-7; 8 bases line up with TRBD1. This CDR3 contains 15 residues. After removal of 6 bases from V and 2 bases from J, the junction contained 8 bases not matched to a gene. Germline loops: CDR1 KGHDR, CDR2 SFDVKD.